This is a list of T cell receptor beta chains from one sample in a study of Graves' ophthalmopathy and Graves' hyperthyroidism. TCRdb reprocessed the multiplex PCR reads via MiXCR and lists one record per CDR3 protein. This table holds about 160,000 distinct CDR3 sequences, around 40% found once. The sequencing input was peripheral blood. The receptor set was obtained from a man under 40 with Graves' ophthalmopathy. The CDR3 runs from the conserved cysteine through the conserved F or W. The order of the fields is D gene, V gene, J gene, clone size, CDR3 DNA, CDR3 protein. A D gene is named only where the DNA matches it firmly. Clone size is stated in some rows and not others, as once, few, many or a class when expanded.

d_call: .
v_call: TRBV20-1
j_call: TRBJ1-1
clone_size: many
cdr3_nt: TGCAGTGCTAGAGACGAGAGGGCCAGGGCCCAAGCTTTCTTT
cdr3_aa: CSARDERARAQAFF

d_call: .
v_call: TRBV6-1
j_call: TRBJ1-5
clone_size: .
cdr3_nt: TGTGCCAGCAGGACCCCAGGGGACAATCAGCCCCAGCATTTT
cdr3_aa: CASRTPGDNQPQHF

d_call: .
v_call: TRBV27
j_call: TRBJ2-5
clone_size: many
cdr3_nt: TGTGCCAGCAGTCCTTCAGGGTGGGAGACCCAGTACTTC
cdr3_aa: CASSPSGWETQYF

d_call: .
v_call: TRBV30
j_call: TRBJ1-1
clone_size: .
cdr3_nt: TGTGCCTGGGGCTCCACCAGGGAGAACACTGAAGCTTTCTTT
cdr3_aa: CAWGSTRENTEAFF

d_call: .
v_call: TRBV15
j_call: TRBJ2-2
clone_size: .
cdr3_nt: TGTGCCACCAGCAGAGATTGGAGGGACGGATACACCGGGGAGCTGTTTTTT
cdr3_aa: CATSRDWRDGYTGELFF

d_call: .
v_call: TRBV6-2/TRBV6-3
j_call: TRBJ1-6
clone_size: once
cdr3_nt: TGTGCCAGCAGGGGGACACGAAGGAATTCACCCCTCCACTTT
cdr3_aa: CASRGTRRNSPLHF

d_call: .
v_call: TRBV28
j_call: TRBJ2-7
clone_size: many
cdr3_nt: TGTGCCAGCAGTTTTCCTCTAGCTAAGGGAGGGGGCTACGAGCAGTACTTC
cdr3_aa: CASSFPLAKGGGYEQYF

d_call: .
v_call: TRBV6-1
j_call: TRBJ2-7
clone_size: many
cdr3_nt: TGTGCCAGCACCCTCGGACAGTTCCCAATCTACGAGCAGTACTTC
cdr3_aa: CASTLGQFPIYEQYF

d_call: .
v_call: TRBV7-3
j_call: TRBJ1-2
clone_size: many
cdr3_nt: TGTGCCAGCAGCTTTTCTTCGGGACCGAACTATGGCTACACCTTC
cdr3_aa: CASSFSSGPNYGYTF

d_call: TRBD1
v_call: TRBV7-2
j_call: TRBJ1-2
clone_size: .
cdr3_nt: TGTGCCAGCAGCCCAGACAGGGGCGGCTATGGCTACACCTTC
cdr3_aa: CASSPDRGGYGYTF

d_call: TRBD1
v_call: TRBV6-1
j_call: TRBJ1-1
clone_size: .
cdr3_nt: TGTGCCAGCGGACAGGTAGAGAACACTGAAGCTTTCTTT
cdr3_aa: CASGQVENTEAFF

d_call: .
v_call: TRBV12-3/TRBV12-4
j_call: TRBJ1-6
clone_size: .
cdr3_nt: TGTGCCAGCAGTTCTCATATGTCACCCCTCCACTTT
cdr3_aa: CASSSHMSPLHF

d_call: .
v_call: TRBV6-1
j_call: TRBJ1-1
clone_size: many
cdr3_nt: TGTGCCAGCAGTGAAGGGGGAGCTAACACTGAAGCTTTCTTT
cdr3_aa: CASSEGGANTEAFF

d_call: .
v_call: TRBV10-3
j_call: TRBJ1-5
clone_size: many
cdr3_nt: TGTGCCATCAGTGAGTCTGGGTTCGGGTATCAGCCCCAGCATTTT
cdr3_aa: CAISESGFGYQPQHF

d_call: TRBD1
v_call: TRBV12-3/TRBV12-4
j_call: TRBJ2-7
clone_size: many
cdr3_nt: TGTGCCAGCAGTTTTTTTCGAGGGACAGCATCCTACGAGCAGTACTTC
cdr3_aa: CASSFFRGTASYEQYF

d_call: .
v_call: TRBV7-2
j_call: TRBJ2-2
clone_size: many
cdr3_nt: TGTGCCAGCAGCTCGACAATCTCTACCGGGGAGCTGTTTTTT
cdr3_aa: CASSSTISTGELFF

d_call: .
v_call: TRBV6-1
j_call: TRBJ1-5
clone_size: .
cdr3_nt: TGTGCCAGCAGTCCCGGGTGGGGTCAGCCCCAGCATTTT
cdr3_aa: CASSPGWGQPQHF

d_call: TRBD1
v_call: TRBV30
j_call: TRBJ2-5
clone_size: .
cdr3_nt: TGTGCCTGGAGTGTACCGGGACAGGCCCAAGAGACCCAGTACTTC
cdr3_aa: CAWSVPGQAQETQYF

d_call: TRBD1
v_call: TRBV6-1
j_call: TRBJ2-7
clone_size: few
cdr3_nt: TGTGCCAGCTGGGGGACAGGGTCCTACGAGCAGTACTTC
cdr3_aa: CASWGTGSYEQYF

d_call: .
v_call: TRBV6-5
j_call: TRBJ2-7
clone_size: .
cdr3_nt: TGTGCCAGCATTTTACAGAGCCTAATGGGGGAGCAGTACTTC
cdr3_aa: CASILQSLMGEQYF

d_call: TRBD1
v_call: TRBV6-5
j_call: TRBJ2-7
clone_size: .
cdr3_nt: TGTGCCAGCAGTTACGGGACAGGGGTGTCCTACGAGCAGTACTTC
cdr3_aa: CASSYGTGVSYEQYF

d_call: .
v_call: TRBV18
j_call: TRBJ2-5
clone_size: .
cdr3_nt: TGTGCCAGCTCACCCCGTCCGGAGACCCAGTACTTC
cdr3_aa: CASSPRPETQYF

d_call: .
v_call: TRBV20-1
j_call: TRBJ2-2
clone_size: .
cdr3_nt: TGCAGTGCCAGGAGGACGAATCCCACCGGGGAGCTGTTTTTT
cdr3_aa: CSARRTNPTGELFF

d_call: .
v_call: TRBV6-2/TRBV6-3
j_call: TRBJ1-5
clone_size: .
cdr3_nt: TGTGCCAGCAGTTACGGGTCGCAGGGGTGGAGCCAGCCCCAGCATTTT
cdr3_aa: CASSYGSQGWSQPQHF

d_call: TRBD2
v_call: TRBV6-5
j_call: TRBJ2-7
clone_size: many
cdr3_nt: TGTGCCAGCAGCGCGGCGTCCGGGACTAGCAGAGGTTACTACGAGCAGTACTTC
cdr3_aa: CASSAASGTSRGYYEQYF

d_call: .
v_call: TRBV20-1
j_call: TRBJ1-1
clone_size: many
cdr3_nt: TGCAGTGCTAGCCTAAACACTGAAGCTTTCTTT
cdr3_aa: CSASLNTEAFF

d_call: .
v_call: TRBV12-3/TRBV12-4
j_call: TRBJ1-5
clone_size: many
cdr3_nt: TGTGCCAGCAGTTTAACAGGGCCTGGGCAGCCCCAGCATTTT
cdr3_aa: CASSLTGPGQPQHF

d_call: .
v_call: TRBV28
j_call: TRBJ1-3
clone_size: .
cdr3_nt: TGTGCCAGCAGTCACCAAGGGGGTGGAGATGGAAACACCATATATTTT
cdr3_aa: CASSHQGGGDGNTIYF

d_call: TRBD2
v_call: TRBV7-2
j_call: TRBJ2-5
clone_size: .
cdr3_nt: TGTGCCAGCAGCCCTACTAGCGGTCGGGTTGAGACCCAGTACTTC
cdr3_aa: CASSPTSGRVETQYF

d_call: TRBD1
v_call: TRBV6-5
j_call: TRBJ2-7
clone_size: few
cdr3_nt: TGTGCCAGCAGTTACTCCTCCGGGACAGCCTACGAGCAGTACTTC
cdr3_aa: CASSYSSGTAYEQYF

d_call: .
v_call: TRBV13
j_call: TRBJ2-7
clone_size: .
cdr3_nt: TGTGCCAGCAGCTTAGCAGGTCCCAACGAGCAGTACTTC
cdr3_aa: CASSLAGPNEQYF

d_call: TRBD1
v_call: TRBV7-8
j_call: TRBJ2-2
clone_size: many
cdr3_nt: TGTGCCAGCAGCTTAAGGGACAGGGTAGGGCCAACCGGGGAGCTGTTTTTT
cdr3_aa: CASSLRDRVGPTGELFF

d_call: .
v_call: TRBV6-5
j_call: TRBJ2-7
clone_size: many
cdr3_nt: TGTGCCACCCGACGGAGGGGCGACGCCTACGAGCAGTACTTC
cdr3_aa: CATRRRGDAYEQYF

d_call: .
v_call: TRBV6-4
j_call: TRBJ1-5
clone_size: .
cdr3_nt: TGCGCCAGCCCACCGGAGGCCCAGCATTTT
cdr3_aa: CASPPEAQHF

d_call: .
v_call: TRBV12-3/TRBV12-4
j_call: TRBJ1-1
clone_size: many
cdr3_nt: TGTGCCAGCAGTCCCCTCCGGGGCACTGAAGCTTTCTTT
cdr3_aa: CASSPLRGTEAFF

d_call: .
v_call: TRBV3-1
j_call: TRBJ2-7
clone_size: many
cdr3_nt: TGTGCCAGCAGCCAAGGGGCCCCCTACGAGCAGTACTTC
cdr3_aa: CASSQGAPYEQYF

d_call: .
v_call: TRBV2
j_call: TRBJ1-5
clone_size: .
cdr3_nt: TGTGCCAGCAGTGAATGGTCGGAGACAATGGGGCAGCCCCAGCATTTT
cdr3_aa: CASSEWSETMGQPQHF

d_call: .
v_call: TRBV28
j_call: TRBJ2-2
clone_size: many
cdr3_nt: TGTGCCAGCAGCCCCCGTCGAGCGCGGAAGAACACCGGGGAGCTGTTTTTT
cdr3_aa: CASSPRRARKNTGELFF

d_call: .
v_call: TRBV24-1
j_call: TRBJ2-7
clone_size: many
cdr3_nt: TGTGCCACCAGTGATTTTGAGGGGCAAGAGCAGTACTTC
cdr3_aa: CATSDFEGQEQYF

d_call: .
v_call: TRBV4-2
j_call: TRBJ1-1
clone_size: .
cdr3_nt: TGTGCCAGCAGCCAAGATAAGGCCGAAGCTTTCTTT
cdr3_aa: CASSQDKAEAFF

d_call: TRBD1
v_call: TRBV5-5
j_call: TRBJ1-1
clone_size: .
cdr3_nt: TGTGCCAGCAGCGCACAGGGGCCCTCTACTGAAGCTTTCTTT
cdr3_aa: CASSAQGPSTEAFF

d_call: .
v_call: TRBV7-4
j_call: TRBJ1-1
clone_size: .
cdr3_nt: TGTGCCAGCAGCTGGCCGGACAGACAGAACACTGAAGCTTTCTTT
cdr3_aa: CASSWPDRQNTEAFF